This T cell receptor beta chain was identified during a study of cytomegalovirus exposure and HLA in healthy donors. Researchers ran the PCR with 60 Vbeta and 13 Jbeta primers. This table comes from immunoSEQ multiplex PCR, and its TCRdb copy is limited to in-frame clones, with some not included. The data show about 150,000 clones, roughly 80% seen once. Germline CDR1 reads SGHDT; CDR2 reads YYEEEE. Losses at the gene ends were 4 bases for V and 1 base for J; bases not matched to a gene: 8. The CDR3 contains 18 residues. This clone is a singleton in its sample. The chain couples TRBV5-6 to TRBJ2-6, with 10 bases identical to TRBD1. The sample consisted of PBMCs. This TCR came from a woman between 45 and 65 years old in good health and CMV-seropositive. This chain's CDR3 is CASSGRQGAYSGANVLTF. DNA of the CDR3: TGTGCCAGCAGCGGGAGACAGGGGGCGTATTCTGGGGCCAACGTCCTGACTTTC.